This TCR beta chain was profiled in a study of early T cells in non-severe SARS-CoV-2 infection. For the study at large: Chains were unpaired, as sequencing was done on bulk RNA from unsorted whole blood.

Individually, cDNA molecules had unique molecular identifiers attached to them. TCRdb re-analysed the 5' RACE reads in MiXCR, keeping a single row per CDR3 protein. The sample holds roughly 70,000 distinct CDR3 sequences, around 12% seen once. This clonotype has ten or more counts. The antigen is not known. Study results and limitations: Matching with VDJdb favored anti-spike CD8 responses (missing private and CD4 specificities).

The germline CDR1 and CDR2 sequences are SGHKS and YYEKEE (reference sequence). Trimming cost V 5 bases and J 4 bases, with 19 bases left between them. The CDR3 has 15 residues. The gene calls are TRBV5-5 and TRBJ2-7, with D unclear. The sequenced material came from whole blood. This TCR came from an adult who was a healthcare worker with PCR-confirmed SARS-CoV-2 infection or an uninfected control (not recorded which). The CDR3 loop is CASSSQPGADYEQYF. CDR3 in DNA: TGTGCCAGCAGTTCCCAACCGGGTGCCGATTACGAGCAGTACTTC.